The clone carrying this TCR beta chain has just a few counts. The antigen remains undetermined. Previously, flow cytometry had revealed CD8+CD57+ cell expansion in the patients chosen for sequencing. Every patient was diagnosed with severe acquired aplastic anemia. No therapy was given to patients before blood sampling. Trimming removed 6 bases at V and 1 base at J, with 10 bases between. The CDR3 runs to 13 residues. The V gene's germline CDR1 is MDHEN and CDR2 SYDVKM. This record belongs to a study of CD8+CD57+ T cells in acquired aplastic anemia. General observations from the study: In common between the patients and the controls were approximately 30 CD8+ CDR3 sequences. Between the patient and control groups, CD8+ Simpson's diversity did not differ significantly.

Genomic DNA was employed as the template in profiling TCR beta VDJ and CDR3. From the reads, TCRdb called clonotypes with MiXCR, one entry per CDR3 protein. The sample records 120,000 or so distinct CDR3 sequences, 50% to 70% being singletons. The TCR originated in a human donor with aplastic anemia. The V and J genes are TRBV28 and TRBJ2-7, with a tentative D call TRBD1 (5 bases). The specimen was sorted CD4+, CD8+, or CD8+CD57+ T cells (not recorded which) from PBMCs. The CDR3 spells CASSLDMSYEQYF. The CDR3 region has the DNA TGTGCCAGCAGCCTGGACATGTCCTACGAGCAGTACTTC.